This TCR beta chain was recorded in a study of cytomegalovirus exposure and HLA in healthy donors. Overall study: Of some 400 genotyped donors, approximately 84% clustered with self-reported Caucasian donors. Overall study results and limits: Among TCR beta chains, those listed as cytomegalovirus-associated numbered under 200.

Details on this clone: Antigen unknown. The same CDR3 is also encoded by other DNA sequences in this sample.

Germline CDR1 and CDR2: SGHRS and YFSETQ. V shed 0 bases and J 2 bases; nucleotides not matched to a gene: 2. CDR3 length: 15 residues. PCR used 60 Vbeta primers and 13 Jbeta primers. The table came from immunoSEQ multiplex PCR; TCRdb's copy has only in-frame clones and leaves some out. The sample consists of 120,000 to 150,000 clones, more than 70% of them appearing once. The sequence was collected from a woman in her fifties or sixties in good health and CMV-seronegative. The chain joins TRBV5-1 to TRBJ2-3; 8 nucleotides match TRBD2. Input material: PBMCs. CDR3 sequence: CASSLVRGATDTQYF. The CDR3 DNA reads as TGCGCCAGCAGCTTGGTGCGGGGGGCCACAGATACGCAGTATTTT. Filled out from reference TRBV5-1 and TRBJ2-3, the complete variable domain reads KAGVTQTPRYLIKTRGQQVTLSCSPISGHRSVSWYQQTPGQGLQFLFEYFSETQRNKGNFPGRFSGRQFSNSRSEMNVSTLELGDSALYLCASSLVRGATDTQYFGPGTRLTVL.